These 22 T cell receptor beta chains share one sample of origin, sequenced in a study of blood T cell repertoires in COVID-19. Sequencing used immunoSEQ multiplex PCR; TCRdb keeps in-frame clones, though not all of them. The sample has about 120,000 clones, about nine tenths seen once. Sequences were obtained from peripheral blood. These receptors originate from a man aged 35 to 55 with acute or convalescent COVID-19.

As to this clone: At one end the junction does not follow the germline gene, possibly because of a read error. The chain employs TRBV4-1 and TRBJ2-7; D ambiguous. Per germline, CDR1 MGHRA and CDR2 YSYEKL. This CDR3 is 13 amino acids long. The CDR3, as DNA: TGCGCCAGCAGCCAAATCTCGGATAGGCGCCAGGACTTC. This sequence encodes CASSQISDRRQDF.

The chain carries TRBV24-1 and TRBJ2-3; D may be TRBD1 (5 bases). CDR1 KGHDR and CDR2 SFDVKD come from the germline V gene. This CDR3 contains 13 residues. With 9 bases removed from V and 0 bases from J, the gap between germline ends came to 9 bases. The DNA of the CDR3 is TGTGCCACCCGGGCAGGGAGCACAGATACGCAGTATTTT. Translated, it gives CATRAGSTDTQYF.

The gene calls are TRBV7-2 and TRBJ1-4; the D gene is possibly TRBD1 (5 bases). This CDR3 has 14 residues. V lost 6 bases and J 2 bases, leaving 10 bases between the germline ends. In germline, CDR1 is SGHTA, CDR2 FQGNSA. The CDR3 DNA follows: TGTGCCAGCAGTATCGGGGGGACTAATGAAAAACTGTTTTTT. Protein sequence: CASSIGGTNEKLFF. The full variable domain, completed using reference TRBV7-2 and TRBJ1-4, is GAGVSQSPSNKVTEKGKDVELRCDPISGHTALYWYRQSLGQGLEFLIYFQGNSAPDKSGLPSDRFSAERTGGSVSTLTIQRTQQEDSAVYLCASSIGGTNEKLFFGSGTQLSVL.

V gene TRBV27 combines with J gene TRBJ1-2, with TRBD1 matching 7 bases. Germline V CDR1 and CDR2: MNHEY, SMNVEV (reference sequence). The V segment lost 5 bases and the J segment 3 bases; nucleotides outside the gene matches: 3. This CDR3 comprises 13 residues. In DNA, the CDR3 is TGTGCCAGCAGTCCGGACAGGTACTATGGCTACACCTTC. Translating gives CASSPDRYYGYTF.

The rearrangement uses TRBV5-1 and TRBJ2-3, with 10 bases matching TRBD2. V lost 2 bases, J lost 0 bases, and 12 bases stayed unmatched. This CDR3 contains 19 residues. Looked up from germline, CDR1 is SGHRS and CDR2 is YFSETQ. In nucleotides, the CDR3 is TGCGCCAGCAGCTTCGGGTCAGGCCTAGCGGGGGCCAGCACAGATACGCAGTATTTT. It is translated as CASSFGSGLAGASTDTQYF.

The rearrangement joins TRBV6-5 to TRBJ2-3; TRBD2 matches at 11 bases. The V segment lost 6 bases and the J segment 4 bases; nucleotides outside the gene matches: 6. The CDR3 length is 15 residues. Germline V CDR1 and CDR2: MNHEY, SVGAGI. The CDR3 sequence: CASRPTSGTADTQYF. The CDR3 bases are TGTGCCAGCAGGCCGACTAGCGGGACCGCAGATACGCAGTATTTT.

The genes are TRBV5-1 and TRBJ2-2; 8 nucleotides line up with TRBD2. Germline V gene data show CDR1 as SGHRS and CDR2 as YFSETQ. This CDR3 comprises 15 residues. V lost 0 bases to trimming and J lost 4 bases; unmatched junction nucleotides: 2. DNA for the CDR3: TGCGCCAGCAGCTTGGAGACTAGCGTCACCGGGGAGCTGTTTTTT. This gives the protein CASSLETSVTGELFF.

The chain carries TRBV19 and TRBJ1-2; D is unclear. V lost 2 bases, J lost 7 bases, and 8 bases lay in between. Germline V gives CDR1 LNHDA, CDR2 SQIVND (reference sequence). CDR3 length: 12 residues. The CDR3 coding sequence is TGTGCCAGTAGTATACAGGTCGGTGGCTACACCTTC. As protein: CASSIQVGGYTF.

The gene calls are TRBV7-8 and TRBJ1-1; no reliable D call. Per the germline V gene, CDR1 is SGHVS and CDR2 is FQNEAQ. V lost 1 base, J lost 5 bases, and 8 bases lay in between. This CDR3 is built from 13 residues. In nucleotides, the CDR3 is TGTGCCAGCAGCTTAGTGTGGGCTACTGAAGCTTTCTTT. It encodes CASSLVWATEAFF.

Worth noting for this clone: The same CDR3 also results from other DNA sequences found in this sample. This chain connects TRBV6-5 to TRBJ1-2, with 7 bases fitting TRBD1. This CDR3 is built from 14 residues. V was pared by 5 bases and J by 2 bases, with 5 bases of the junction left unmatched. Per the germline V gene, CDR1 is MNHEY and CDR2 is SVGAGI. This chain's CDR3 is CASSPGQANYGYTF. CDR3 coding DNA: TGTGCCAGCAGTCCAGGACAGGCGAACTATGGCTACACCTTC.

The J gene is TRBJ2-7, the V gene TRBV3-1 (or the pseudogene TRBV3-2); no reliable D call. CDR3 length: 12 amino acids. V was shortened by 0 bases and J by 3 bases, with 3 bases between the two germline ends. The germline V gene has CDR1 LGHDT and CDR2 YNNKEL (reference sequence). CDR3 residues: CASSQDRYEQYF. CDR3 sequence (DNA): TGTGCCAGCAGCCAAGACCGCTACGAGCAGTACTTC.

V usage is TRBV7-8 and J usage is TRBJ2-3; no clear D gene. Trimming removed 5 bases at V and 7 bases at J, with 16 bases between. The germline CDR1 and CDR2 sequences are SGHVS and FQNEAQ. CDR3 length: 14 amino acids. The CDR3 DNA reads TGTGCCAGCAGCCCCGAAGGCGCGGCCTATACGCAGTATTTT. Protein sequence: CASSPEGAAYTQYF.

This chain joins TRBV7-2 and TRBJ2-3; 8 bases align to TRBD1. This CDR3 has 14 residues. CDR1 and CDR2 from the germline V gene are SGHTA and FQGNSA. Trimming cost V 5 bases and J 5 bases; bases outside gene matches: 6. CDR3 amino acids: CASSLGQGRDTQYF. The CDR3 DNA reads TGTGCCAGCAGCCTAGGACAGGGCAGAGATACGCAGTATTTT.

The rearrangement joins TRBV18 to TRBJ1-5; D unresolved. CDR1 and CDR2 (germline): KGHSH, LQKENI. The CDR3 length is 18 residues. Between the trimmed V and J ends, which lost 1 base and 6 bases, there was a span of 22 bases. For the CDR3, the DNA is TGTGCCAGCTCACCACGCGACGCGGGTTTAGCAGGCACTCAGCCCCAGCATTTT. It encodes CASSPRDAGLAGTQPQHF.

The rearrangement uses TRBV18 and TRBJ1-1; D not resolved. The CDR3 sequence is 13 residues long. Germline lookup yields CDR1 KGHSH and CDR2 LQKENI. The V end lost 6 bases, the J end lost 1 base, and 9 bases lay between the germline ends. The CDR3: CASSSGTNTEAFF. The CDR3 nucleotides read TGTGCCAGCTCCTCGGGAACGAACACTGAAGCTTTCTTT.

The chain carries TRBV14 and TRBJ1-1; TRBD1 might be the D (5 bases). V gave up 2 bases and J gave up 3 bases, with 13 bases separating them. Per germline, CDR1 SGHDN and CDR2 FVKESK. The CDR3 has 15 amino acids. For the CDR3, the DNA is TGTGCCAGCAGCCAAAATACAGGCGATTACACTGAAGCTTTCTTT. Encoded protein: CASSQNTGDYTEAFF.

The chain links TRBV19 to TRBJ2-5, with TRBD1 identical over 7 bases. The CDR3 consists of 16 residues. Germline values: CDR1 LNHDA, CDR2 SQIVND (reference sequence). Trimming at V came to 4 bases and at J to 2 bases, leaving 10 bases not matched to a gene. In DNA, the CDR3 is TGTGCCAGTAGTAAAGTTACCGGGACAGAACAAGAGACCCAGTACTTC. As protein: CASSKVTGTEQETQYF.

This chain joins TRBV7-2 and TRBJ1-3; no definite D call. Germline values: CDR1 SGHTA, CDR2 FQGNSA. This CDR3 comprises 14 residues. V was shortened by 1 base and J by 0 bases, with 4 bases between the two germline ends. CDR3 sequence (DNA): TGTGCCAGCAGCTTAGGAGGCTCTGGAAACACCATATATTTT. Encoded protein: CASSLGGSGNTIYF.

This chain links TRBV30 with TRBJ1-3; no clear D. The CDR3 runs 10 residues. V lost 6 bases and J lost 4, with 4 bases in between. Germline V gene data show CDR1 as GTSNPN and CDR2 as SVGIG (reference sequence). CDR3 protein: CACRGNTIYF. In nucleotides, the CDR3 is TGTGCCTGTCGGGGAAACACCATATATTTT.

CDR3 in amino acids: CASSSGTSGGSTDTQYF. In nucleotides, the CDR3 is TGTGCCAGCAGCTCCGGGACTAGCGGGGGTAGCACAGATACGCAGTATTTT. The chain couples TRBV7-9 to TRBJ2-3, with 14 positions matching TRBD2. V dropped 4 bases and J dropped 0; count of bases not matched to a gene: 3. Germline V gene lookup returns CDR1 SEHNR and CDR2 FQNEAQ (reference sequence). The CDR3 consists of 17 residues.

The J gene is TRBJ1-1, the V gene TRBV7-9; D not certain. V was trimmed by 2 bases and J by 4 bases, leaving 11 bases between them. This CDR3 region has 14 residues. From germline, CDR1 is SEHNR and CDR2 FQNEAQ (reference sequence). The CDR3 sequence: CASSLSGESTEAFF. CDR3 DNA: TGTGCCAGCAGCTTATCCGGGGAGAGCACTGAAGCTTTCTTT.

This clone has a single count. This chain joins TRBV30 and TRBJ2-7, with D unresolved. The CDR3 is 12 amino acids. Germline values: CDR1 GTSNPN, CDR2 SVGIG (reference sequence). The V end lost 8 bases, the J end lost 1 base, and 12 bases lay between the germline ends. CDR3 DNA sequence: TGTGCCGGGATGAGGCCATCCTACGAGCAGTACTTC. Translation: CAGMRPSYEQYF. The whole variable domain, remainder taken from reference TRBV30 and TRBJ2-7, is SQTIHQWPATLVQPVGSPLSLECTVEGTSNPNLYWYRQAAGRGLQLLFYSVGIGQISSEVPQNLSASRPQDRQFILSSKKLLLSDSGFYLCAGMRPSYEQYFGPGTRLTVT.